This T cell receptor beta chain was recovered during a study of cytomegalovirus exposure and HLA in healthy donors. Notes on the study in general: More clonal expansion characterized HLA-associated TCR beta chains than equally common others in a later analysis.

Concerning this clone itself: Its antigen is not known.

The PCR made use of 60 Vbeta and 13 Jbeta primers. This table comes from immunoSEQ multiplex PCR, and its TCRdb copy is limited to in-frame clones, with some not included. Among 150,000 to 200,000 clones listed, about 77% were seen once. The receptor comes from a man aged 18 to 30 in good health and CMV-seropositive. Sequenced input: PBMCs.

The CDR3 here is CASSPGTSGIYEQYF. Written as DNA, the CDR3 is TGTGCCAGCTCACCAGGGACTAGCGGGATCTACGAGCAGTACTTC. V usage is TRBV18 and J usage is TRBJ2-7; 13 nucleotides line up with TRBD2. The CDR3 length is 15 residues. The V segment lost 2 bases and the J segment 3 bases; nucleotides outside the gene matches: 1. From germline, CDR1 is KGHSH and CDR2 LQKENI. The whole variable domain, remainder taken from reference TRBV18 and TRBJ2-7, is NAGVMQNPRHLVRRRGQEARLRCSPMKGHSHVYWYRQLPEEGLKFMVYLQKENIIDESGMPKERFSAEFPKEGPSILRIQQVVRGDSAAYFCASSPGTSGIYEQYFGPGTRLTVT.